The 28 T cell receptor beta chains reported below all come from one sample, sequenced in a study of T cells expressing NK-cell markers. TCRdb reanalyzed the 5' RACE reads and collapses them to one entry per CDR3 protein, without DNA. Recorded here are 500,000 to 600,000 distinct CDR3 sequences; the top ten clones represent approximately 4%. The sample was blood T cells: a sorted CD56 or NKG2C T cell subset, CD4+ or CD8+ T cells, or bulk PBMC T cells (not recorded which). The receptors here all came from a man between 18 and 29 years old in good health.

The V and J genes are TRBV20-1 and TRBJ2-6. This CDR3 has 17 residues. Germline assignment: CDR1 DFQATT and CDR2 SNEGSKA (reference sequence). The CDR3 sequence is CSASIKNLIGGANVLTF.

The rearrangement links TRBV29-1 to TRBJ1-1; TCRdb's assignment of TRBD1 cannot be checked, as there is no DNA. Germline loops: CDR1 SQVTM, CDR2 ANQGSEA. CDR3 length: 14 amino acids. The CDR3 loop reads CSVEDRGMNTEAFF.

V is TRBV11-2 and J is TRBJ1-4; TCRdb gives TRBD1 as the D gene, but with no DNA this cannot be confirmed. Germline V CDR1 and CDR2: SGHAT, FQNNGV. The CDR3 loop spans 15 amino acids. The CDR3 sequence: CASSTTGQVREKLFF.

The chain is built from TRBV20-1 and TRBJ2-1. There are 16 residues in the CDR3. CDR1 DFQATT and CDR2 SNEGSKA come from the germline V gene (reference sequence). This CDR3 reads CSARDRHSVSYNEQFF.

The chain is built from TRBV5-1 and TRBJ1-1; TCRdb's D gene call, TRBD1, goes unchecked for lack of DNA. There are 15 residues in the CDR3. Germline loops: CDR1 SGHRS, CDR2 YFSETQ. The CDR3 protein is CASRMGQGLDTEAFF. The full variable domain, with the rest looked up from reference TRBV5-1 and TRBJ1-1, is KAGVTQTPRYLIKTRGQQVTLSCSPISGHRSVSWYQQTPGQGLQFLFEYFSETQRNKGNFPGRFSGRQFSNSRSEMNVSTLELGDSALYLCASRMGQGLDTEAFFGQGTRLTVV.

CDR3 loop: CASSLSGRNQETQYF. The chain employs TRBV28 and TRBJ2-5; TCRdb selects TRBD1, and the lack of DNA leaves this call unchecked. Looked up from germline, CDR1 is MDHEN and CDR2 is SYDVKM. This CDR3 has 15 residues.

V is TRBV28 and J is TRBJ2-4. Germline CDR1 and CDR2: MDHEN and SYDVKM. This CDR3 has 17 residues. This CDR3 is CASRLKGRNVAKNIQYF.

The rearrangement links TRBV12-3 or TRBV12-4 to TRBJ1-5; as DNA is missing, the TRBD1 call by TCRdb cannot be tested. This CDR3 is built from 14 residues. The CDR3 sequence is CASSFAGGDQPQHF.

The gene calls are TRBV5-5 and TRBJ2-2. From germline, CDR1 is SGHKS and CDR2 YYEKEE (reference sequence). This CDR3 has 15 amino acids. The CDR3 here is CASSFRLSPAGELFF.

V gene TRBV15 combines with J gene TRBJ2-1; TCRdb's assignment of TRBD1 cannot be checked, as there is no DNA. This CDR3 comprises 15 residues. Per germline, CDR1 LNHNV and CDR2 YYDKDF (reference sequence). CDR3: CATSRERDRGGEQFF.

This chain links TRBV9 with TRBJ1-4; TCRdb calls TRBD1, which cannot be checked without DNA. The CDR3 length is 15 residues. CDR1 is SGDLS and CDR2 is YYNGEE in the germline V gene. CDR3 region: CASSLQTGTNEKLFF.

V is TRBV4-3 and J is TRBJ2-2; TCRdb designates TRBD1, a call that cannot be tested without DNA. The CDR3 consists of 15 residues. Germline CDR1 and CDR2: LGHNA and YSLEER. The CDR3 is CASSQEGRGTGELFF.

The chain recombines TRBV5-1 with TRBJ2-5; the TCRdb D gene call, TRBD1, has no DNA to confirm it. Per the germline V gene, CDR1 is SGHRS and CDR2 is YFSETQ. The CDR3 has 15 amino acids. CDR3: CASSTAGTGANTQYF.

The V and J genes are TRBV11-2 and TRBJ1-2; TCRdb selects TRBD1, and the lack of DNA leaves this call unchecked. There are 17 residues in the CDR3. The germline V gene encodes CDR1 SGHAT and CDR2 FQNNGV. CDR3 protein: CASSLFRGRPSPYGYTF.

CDR3 residues: CASSRGNADQPQHF. The gene calls are TRBV27 and TRBJ1-5; TCRdb names TRBD1, which stays unverified in the absence of DNA. Germline values: CDR1 MNHEY, CDR2 SMNVEV (reference sequence). The CDR3 consists of 14 residues.

The chain has TRBV21-1 and TRBJ1-2. TRBV21-1 is annotated as a pseudogene. This CDR3 has 17 amino acids. This CDR3 reads CASSKERLGTKVYGYTF.

The chain combines TRBV24-1 with TRBJ2-1; the D gene TCRdb calls, TRBD2, cannot be checked with no DNA. CDR1 is KGHDR and CDR2 is SFDVKD in the germline V gene. The CDR3 has 18 amino acids. This CDR3 is CATSDQGTSGSPYNEQFF.

This sequence joins TRBV7-8 and TRBJ2-1; no DNA is available, so the TRBD2 call from TCRdb remains unchecked. Germline V CDR1 and CDR2: SGHVS, FQNEAQ. CDR3 length: 12 residues. CDR3 region: CASSQLRRVEFF.

Here the CDR3 reads CASSLGLAVEQYF. This chain uses TRBV27 with TRBJ2-7; TCRdb reports TRBD2, a call that lacks DNA to check it against. Germline CDR1 reads MNHEY; CDR2 reads SMNVEV (reference sequence). The CDR3 has 13 residues.

V and J are TRBV14 and TRBJ2-7; TCRdb's D call of TRBD2 is untestable without DNA. Per the germline V gene, CDR1 is SGHDN and CDR2 is FVKESK. The length of the CDR3 is 15 residues. The CDR3 loop reads CASSQDATRGYVQYF.

V and J are TRBV20-1 and TRBJ2-1; the TCRdb call, TRBD2, lacks DNA for checking. From germline, CDR1 is DFQATT and CDR2 SNEGSKA (reference sequence). This CDR3 region has 18 residues. The CDR3 region is CSAKAGGSRARPYNEQFF.

The rearrangement joins TRBV29-1 to TRBJ2-3; TCRdb calls TRBD2, which cannot be checked without DNA. Germline V CDR1 and CDR2: SQVTM, ANQGSEA. The CDR3 totals 14 residues. CDR3 protein: CSVALAGNTDTQYF.

The CDR3: CASRLGGRTEAFF. The chain employs TRBV27 and TRBJ1-1. Germline values: CDR1 MNHEY, CDR2 SMNVEV (reference sequence). CDR3 length: 13 residues.

This chain uses TRBV28 with TRBJ2-2; TCRdb proposes TRBD1, but this gene call is untestable without DNA. The V gene's germline CDR1 is MDHEN and CDR2 SYDVKM. This CDR3 region has 13 residues. CDR3 amino acids: CASVDRVTGELFF.

The V call is TRBV9, the J call TRBJ2-7; TCRdb picks TRBD1, but there is no DNA to check that call. CDR3 size: 14 residues. Per germline, CDR1 SGDLS and CDR2 YYNGEE. This CDR3 reads CASSVGQVDYEQYF.

The chain joins TRBV2 to TRBJ2-3; TCRdb indicates TRBD1, and absent DNA this call remains unverified. The CDR3 length is 13 residues. From germline, CDR1 is SNHLY and CDR2 FYNNEI. CDR3 sequence reads: CASKQAGTDTQYF.

The chain combines TRBV7-3 with TRBJ2-5; TCRdb names TRBD1, which stays unverified in the absence of DNA. There are 16 residues in the CDR3. CDR1 and CDR2 (germline): SGHTA, FQGTGA. CDR3 loop: CASSLTTSRVGETQYF.

The rearrangement links TRBV28 to TRBJ2-1; TCRdb selects TRBD1, and the lack of DNA leaves this call unchecked. Germline CDR1 and CDR2: MDHEN and SYDVKM. The CDR3 covers 17 residues. This chain's CDR3 is CASSLYRGRSSYNEQFF.